The present T cell receptor beta chain was sequenced within a study of cytomegalovirus exposure and HLA in healthy donors. Findings and limits, study-wide: According to an earlier analysis, most TCR beta V segments yielded productive rearrangements about 90% or about 30% of the time. CMV serostatus was the only immune exposure information that was available. TCR beta V- and J-gene trimming, according to a later analysis, was linked to a missense DCLRE1C variant.

A note on this clone: The antigen is undetermined.

PCR employed 60 Vbeta and 13 Jbeta primers. Sequencing used immunoSEQ multiplex PCR; TCRdb keeps in-frame clones, though not all of them. The table lists approximately 180,000 clones, 84% of them singletons. The V gene lost 5 bases and the J gene lost 4 bases, with 15 bases spanning the gap. Germline V CDR1 and CDR2: SEHNR, FQNEAQ (reference sequence). The CDR3 covers 15 residues. The TCR originated in a girl aged 5 to 17 in good health and CMV-seropositive. The gene calls are TRBV7-9 and TRBJ1-3; D is unclear. Input material: PBMCs. The CDR3 protein is CASSGRSGSGNTIYF. CDR3 nucleotides: TGTGCCAGCAGCGGGCGCTCTGGATCAGGAAACACCATATATTTT.